This entry describes one T cell receptor beta chain. This specimen comes from a study of blood T cell repertoires in COVID-19. Looking at the study overall: PBMCs, B-cell-depleted T cells, or T cells were the source of the cDNA or gDNA that made up the material.

The CDR3 runs 16 residues. CDR1 and CDR2 from the germline V gene are SGHDN and FVKESK. V shed 2 bases and J shed 2 bases, with 16 bases lying between them. Authors' methods: Reference gene primer amplification gave estimated nucleated cell counts. Sequencing was performed with immunoSEQ multiplex PCR; in TCRdb, only in-frame clones are kept and a portion is missing. The V and J calls and clone size are taken from that table; D and trimming were inferred from the DNA. The sample holds some 150,000 clones; 70% to 90% are singletons and the top ten take 1.2%. Participant ages covered about 18 to 100 years across 20 to 25 US areas.

Sequenced material: PBMCs or T cells enriched from blood (not recorded which). This TCR derives from a woman aged 30 to 39 with acute COVID-19. The chain carries TRBV14 and TRBJ2-7; maybe TRBD1 (6 bases). CDR3 sequence: CASSQSLGTLTYEQYF. The CDR3 coding sequence is TGTGCCAGCAGCCAATCCTTGGGGACACTAACCTACGAGCAGTACTTC.